The present T cell receptor beta chain was sequenced within a study of OX40 agonist ivuxolimab in advanced cancers. About the investigation overall: The costimulatory receptor OX40 (CD134) was targeted by ivuxolimab, a fully human IgG2 agonistic monoclonal antibody. Intravenous ivuxolimab was administered to patients every 2 weeks at six dose levels: 0.01, 0.1, 0.3, 1.5, 3 and 10 mg/kg. Of the approximately 54 dose-escalation patients, hepatocellular carcinoma was present in approximately 20, melanoma in around 15, renal cell carcinoma in 9 and head and neck cancer in 9. The dose-escalation cohort was roughly 87% male with a mean age of around 62 years, ranging from roughly 20 to 80. Prior anti-PD-1, anti-PD-L1 or anti-CTLA-4 therapy was permitted, and checkpoint inhibitors had been received by around 40% of dose-escalation patients. Partial responses were achieved by three dose-escalation patients, of whom one had hepatocellular carcinoma and two had cutaneous melanoma. The point of sequencing TCRbeta in the periphery was to test whether ivuxolimab changed TCR sequence diversity and drove clonal T-cell expansion. The paper covers the monotherapy dose-escalation part of the phase I ivuxolimab trial, which included N of about 51 patients. Overall results and qualifications from the work: Low levels of normalized T-cell clonal expansion were also shown by some nonresponding patients. At doses of 0.1 to 3.0 mg/kg, clonal expansion of both CD4+ and CD8+ blood T cells was observed from baseline to week 6. Partial responders in the 0.1-3.0 mg/kg groups had among the lowest normalized peripheral clonal expansion, especially among CD8+ T cells. The antigen specificity of the peripheral T cells that underwent clonal expansion was not determined. After ivuxolimab, expanded clones were on average more numerous among CD8+ T cells than among CD4+ T cells.

Concerning this clone: Which antigen it targets is not known. The junction does not match germline at one end; this may be a read error.

Patients with autoimmune disease history or receiving systemic immunosuppression were excluded from the trial. Peripheral blood for TCR sequencing was collected from all dose cohorts at baseline, on cycle 4 day 1, and on cycle 7 day 1. The samples were drawn from a first-in-human, open-label, multicenter phase I dose-escalation trial of ivuxolimab. Adults with locally advanced or metastatic melanoma, renal cell carcinoma, hepatocellular carcinoma or head and neck squamous cell carcinoma were enrolled in the trial. Before TCR sequencing, CD4+ T cells and CD8+ T cells were sorted from peripheral blood as separate populations. Genomic DNA was isolated from the sorted cells so that the TCRbeta CDR3 region could be sequenced. The immunoSEQ Assay was used for sequencing of TCRbeta CDR3 regions. Sourced from immuneACCESS, this table was stored by TCRdb with only in-frame sequences that have V and J called. A share of the clones is absent; for the studies checked, an unresolved V gene accounts for under half, and the remainder has no known explanation. This sample holds 91,000 or so clones; over 75% were observed only once. In total, the top ten clones hold around 2% of the sample.

This specimen was CD4+ or CD8+ T cells sorted from blood, taken in a trial of the OX40 agonist ivuxolimab. This TCR derives from an adult with an advanced solid tumor such as melanoma, head and neck, liver or kidney cancer.

Here the CDR3 is given as CASSHPLF. Read as DNA, the sequence is TGTGCCAGCAGCCATCCTCTATTT. The chain is assembled from TRBV3-1 (or the pseudogene TRBV3-2) and TRBJ1-5, with no confident D gene call. According to the germline V gene (reference sequence), CDR1 reads LGHDT and CDR2 reads YNNKEL. The CDR3 goes from the cysteine to the phenylalanine over 8 residues. The read is trimmed to its CDR3 DNA, 24 bases read in frame from base 1.